These 18 T cell receptor beta chains were sequenced from one sample in a study of post-analysis software for immune sequencing data. Overall study findings and caveats: TRBV segments more frequent in patients than in controls numbered a few and included TRBV5-6, TRBV5-1 and TRBV20-1.

Presence of unique molecular identifiers characterized the TCR beta cDNA libraries. In TCRdb, the PCR reads were re-called with MiXCR into one record per CDR3 protein. Of about 200,000 distinct CDR3 sequences listed, about 30% are singletons. No antigens are known for them. Sequenced: blood. Receptors were obtained from a girl younger than 18 with multiple sclerosis.

This clonotype occurred a few times. The J gene is TRBJ2-2, the V gene TRBV3-1; the D is unclear. Deletions cut 1 base from V and 0 bases from J, with 9 bases between. CDR3 length: 16 residues. Germline-derived CDR1 and CDR2 are LGHDT and YNNKEL (reference sequence). The CDR3 is CASSQGASSNTGELFF. CDR3 nucleotide sequence: TGTGCCAGCAGCCAAGGAGCCAGCTCGAACACCGGGGAGCTGTTTTTT. Looking up the rest from reference TRBV3-1 and TRBJ2-2 gives the full variable domain: DTAVSQTPKYLVTQMGNDKSIKCEQNLGHDTMYWYKQDSKKFLKIMFSYNNKELIINETVPNRFSPKSPDKAHLNLHINSLELGDSAVYFCASSQGASSNTGELFFGEGSRLTVL.

This clonotype has ten or more counts. The chain is built from TRBV20-1 and TRBJ2-7; D could derive from TRBD1 or TRBD2 (5 bases each). Deletions cut 0 bases from V and 0 bases from J, with 12 bases between. The length of the CDR3 is 15 residues. Germline V lookup: CDR1 DFQATT, CDR2 SNEGSKA (reference sequence). CDR3 nucleotides: TGCAGTGCTAGAGAACCCGGGACCCACTCCTACGAGCAGTACTTC. Translated: CSAREPGTHSYEQYF.

The chain is built from TRBV12-3 or TRBV12-4 and TRBJ1-2, with 7 bases lining up with TRBD1. With 6 bases clipped from V and 10 bases from J, the junction kept 8 bases outside the gene matches. The CDR3 covers 12 residues. The CDR3 bases are TGTGCCAGCAGGACAGGGATCCGGGACTACACCTTC. Translation: CASRTGIRDYTF.

This clonotype came up a few times. The chain couples TRBV19 to TRBJ1-1, with a possible D match to TRBD1 (6 bases). CDR1 LNHDA and CDR2 SQIVND come from the germline V gene (reference sequence). This CDR3 contains 15 residues. Trimming cost V 1 base and J 8 bases, with 17 bases left between them. The CDR3 is CASSIVLGGGREAFF. Here the CDR3 DNA reads TGTGCCAGTAGTATAGTATTAGGGGGGGGCCGAGAAGCTTTCTTT.

This clonotype was seen at least ten times. CDR3 DNA: TGCAGTGCTAAGAAAGGGGTTAGCAATCAGCCCCAGCATTTT. As protein: CSAKKGVSNQPQHF. The chain recombines TRBV20-1 with TRBJ1-5, with D possibly being TRBD1 (5 bases). V was shortened by 4 bases and J by 0 bases, with 10 bases between the two germline ends. CDR3 length: 14 amino acids. CDR1 and CDR2 from the germline V gene are DFQATT and SNEGSKA (reference sequence).

This clonotype was observed a handful of times. V is TRBV5-1 and J is TRBJ1-5; D not certain. The ends were cut back, 2 bases at V and 6 bases at J, with 9 bases in the middle. Per the germline V gene, CDR1 is SGHRS and CDR2 is YFSETQ. CDR3 length: 13 residues. Here the CDR3 DNA reads TGCGCCAGCAGCTTCATGCCTAGTCAGCCCCAGCATTTT. Its translation: CASSFMPSQPQHF.

The J gene is TRBJ1-1, the V gene TRBV5-5, with unresolved D. With 4 bases removed from V and 0 bases from J, the gap between germline ends came to 13 bases. The CDR3 has 15 amino acids. Germline values: CDR1 SGHKS, CDR2 YYEKEE (reference sequence). The chain's CDR3 is CASSPKTGMNTEAFF. In DNA, the CDR3 is TGTGCCAGCAGCCCCAAGACCGGTATGAACACTGAAGCTTTCTTT.

Regarding this clonotype: At one of its ends the junction is not consistent with the germline gene, which may arise from a read error. This chain uses TRBV5-1 with TRBJ2-3, with TRBD2 matching over 11 bases. Germline-derived CDR1 and CDR2 are SGHRS and YFSETQ. This CDR3 is 16 amino acids long. The CDR3 DNA is TGCGCCAGCGGCTTGGCTAGCGGGGGGCGTACAGATACGCAGTATTTT. Amino acid sequence: CASGLASGGRTDTQYF.

Many counts were recorded for this clonotype. The rearrangement links TRBV29-1 to TRBJ2-3; no firm D call. V shed 6 bases and J shed 5 bases, with 6 bases lying between them. CDR3 length: 10 residues. Germline V gives CDR1 SQVTM, CDR2 ANQGSEA. The CDR3 DNA sequence: TGCAGCGTAATTGGAGATACGCAGTATTTT. Protein sequence: CSVIGDTQYF.

The V call is TRBV29-1, the J call TRBJ2-1; D might be TRBD2 (6 bases). Germline V gene lookup returns CDR1 SQVTM and CDR2 ANQGSEA. The CDR3 covers 15 residues. With 5 bases removed from V and 2 bases from J, the gap between germline ends came to 16 bases. The CDR3 DNA is TGCAGCGTTAAATGGTTCGGGGGACCCTACAATGAGCAGTTCTTC. Its protein is CSVKWFGGPYNEQFF.

This clonotype was counted only a few times. This chain connects TRBV4-1 to TRBJ2-3, with a weak D call TRBD2 (7 bases). The CDR3 runs to 15 residues. Between the trimmed V and J ends, which lost 3 bases and 1 base, there was a span of 11 bases. Per the germline V gene, CDR1 is MGHRA and CDR2 is YSYEKL. The CDR3 nucleotides read TGCGCCAGCAGCCAGGGGGGGCACCGCACAGATACGCAGTATTTT. Its protein is CASSQGGHRTDTQYF.

V and J are TRBV10-2 and TRBJ2-3, with 9 bases fitting TRBD2. The CDR3 extends over 15 amino acids. With V trimmed by 3 bases and J by 2 bases, 3 bases remained unmatched. The germline V gene has CDR1 WSHSY and CDR2 SAAADI. CDR3 DNA sequence: TGCGCCAGCAGTGATCGGACTAGCGACACAGATACGCAGTATTTT. Its translation is CASSDRTSDTDTQYF.

This clonotype showed up many times. CDR3 sequence: CSVEEMGTGKETQYF. The CDR3 region has the DNA TGCAGCGTTGAAGAGATGGGCACAGGGAAAGAGACCCAGTACTTC. The chain carries TRBV29-1 and TRBJ2-5; weak D call: TRBD1 (6 bases). The V gene lost 0 bases and the J gene lost 3 bases, with 14 bases spanning the gap. CDR3 size: 15 residues. Germline V CDR1 and CDR2: SQVTM, ANQGSEA.

In this sample, this clonotype turned up many times. This chain links TRBV4-2 with TRBJ1-2; D call uncertain. The V gene lost 0 bases and the J gene lost 4 bases, with 12 bases spanning the gap. CDR3 length equals 15 residues. Germline V gives CDR1 LGHNA, CDR2 YNFKEQ. This chain's CDR3 is CASSQDLGKIYGYTF. The CDR3 DNA is TGTGCCAGCAGCCAAGATCTCGGGAAAATCTATGGCTACACCTTC.

This clonotype was seen repeatedly, ten times or more. The CDR3 loop is CATSSQGYTF. The CDR3 nucleotides are TGTGCCACCAGTTCTCAAGGCTACACCTTC. The J gene is TRBJ1-2, the V gene TRBV24-1; D call uncertain. This CDR3 is 10 amino acids long. The V end was cut by 6 bases, the J end by 8 bases, with 6 bases between. Germline lookup yields CDR1 KGHDR and CDR2 SFDVKD.

With regard to this clonotype: Its ends do not fully match the called genes, so a read error is possible. The rearrangement links TRBV3-1 to TRBJ1-6; D gene ambiguous. This CDR3 contains 12 residues. Looked up from germline, CDR1 is LGHDT and CDR2 is YNNKEL (reference sequence). The CDR3 DNA reads TGTGCCGGCAGCCAAGATAGTTCACCCCTCCACTTT. This encodes CAGSQDSSPLHF. The full variable domain, completed using reference TRBV3-1 and TRBJ1-6, is DTAVSQTPKYLVTQMGNDKSIKCEQNLGHDTMYWYKQDSKKFLKIMFSYNNKELIINETVPNRFSPKSPDKAHLNLHINSLELGDSAVYFCAGSQDSSPLHFGNGTRLTVT.

This clonotype was counted a single time. This chain uses TRBV5-1 with TRBJ2-3, with no clear D. From germline, CDR1 is SGHRS and CDR2 YFSETQ. V lost 2 bases, J lost 4 bases, and 11 bases lay in between. The CDR3 consists of 14 residues. Here the CDR3 DNA reads TGCGCCAGCAGCTTAAGCGAATCCGCAGATACGCAGTATTTT. Translated: CASSLSESADTQYF.

Regarding this clonotype: A much larger clone differs from this one at a single base, so this may be a read error. The J gene is TRBJ1-2, the V gene TRBV12-3 or TRBV12-4; 7 nucleotides line up with TRBD1. The CDR3 has 15 amino acids. The ends lost 4 bases at V and 3 bases at J; junction bases unmatched: 8. This CDR3 reads CASSYPGTADYGYTF. CDR3 coding DNA: TGTGCCAGCAGTTACCCGGGGACAGCCGACTATGGCTACACCTTC.